The following is a T cell receptor beta chain sequence with its context. The antigen is not known. Trimming left V 7 bases short and J 6 bases short, with 14 bases between. Germline V gene lookup returns CDR1 SGHDT and CDR2 YYEEEE. The CDR3 spans 13 residues. The data were obtained in a study of vaccination and CD4 T cells after COVID-19. Cultured CD4+ T-cell DNA underwent Oncomine TCR Beta short-read sequencing. TCRdb recomputed calls from the PCR reads with MiXCR, one row per CDR3 protein. The sample carries around 9,200 distinct CDR3 sequences, less than 70% recorded once. Regarding treatment: roughly nine-day PBMC culture with coronavirus spike peptide pools or control peptides (ViraFEST assay). With peptide pools, ViraFEST first expanded antigen-specific T cells and afterwards sequenced their TCRs.

The chain carries TRBV5-6 and TRBJ2-1; D gene ambiguous. Sequenced sample: CD4+ T cells from blood, cultured in vitro. The sequence derives from a human donor who had recovered from COVID-19. CDR3 region: CASGSLPSNEQFF. The CDR3 nucleotides are TGTGCCAGCGGTAGTCTCCCTTCCAATGAGCAGTTCTTC.